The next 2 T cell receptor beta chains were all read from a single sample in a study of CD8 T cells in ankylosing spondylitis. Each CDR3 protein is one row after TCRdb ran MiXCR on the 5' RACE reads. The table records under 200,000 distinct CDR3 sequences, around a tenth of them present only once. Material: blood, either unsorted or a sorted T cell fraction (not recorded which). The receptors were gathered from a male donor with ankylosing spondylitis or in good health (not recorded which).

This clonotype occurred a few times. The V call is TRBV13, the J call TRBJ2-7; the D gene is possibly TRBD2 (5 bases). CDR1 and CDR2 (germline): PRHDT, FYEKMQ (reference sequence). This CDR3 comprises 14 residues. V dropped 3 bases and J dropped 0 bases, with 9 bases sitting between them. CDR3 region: CASSLFRDSYEQYF. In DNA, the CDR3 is TGTGCCAGCAGCTTGTTCCGGGACTCCTACGAGCAGTACTTC.

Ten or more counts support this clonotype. The DNA for the CDR3 is TGTGCCAGCAGCAAAGAGGCACAGGGGGAGCCCCAGTACTTC. It specifies CASSKEAQGEPQYF. The genes are TRBV21-1 and TRBJ2-5; TRBD1 is taken as the D call from the table, unchecked against the DNA. TRBV21-1 is shown as a pseudogene. CDR3 length: 14 residues.